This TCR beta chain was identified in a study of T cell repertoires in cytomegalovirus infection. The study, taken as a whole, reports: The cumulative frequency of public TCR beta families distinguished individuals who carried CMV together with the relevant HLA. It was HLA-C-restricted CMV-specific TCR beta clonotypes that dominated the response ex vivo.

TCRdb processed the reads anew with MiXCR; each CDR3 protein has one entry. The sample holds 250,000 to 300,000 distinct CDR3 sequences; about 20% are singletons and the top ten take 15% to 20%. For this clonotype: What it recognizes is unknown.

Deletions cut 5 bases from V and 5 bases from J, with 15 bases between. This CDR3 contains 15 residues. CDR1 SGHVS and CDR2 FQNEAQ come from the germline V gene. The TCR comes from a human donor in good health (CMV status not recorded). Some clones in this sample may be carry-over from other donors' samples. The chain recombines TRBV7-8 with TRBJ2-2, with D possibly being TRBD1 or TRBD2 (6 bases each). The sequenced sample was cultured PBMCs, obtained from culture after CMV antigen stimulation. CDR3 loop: CASSPVGGGTGELFF. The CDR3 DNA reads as TGTGCCAGCAGCCCCGTGGGGGGCGGGACCGGGGAGCTGTTTTTT.